Listed below are T cell receptor beta chains from one sample, sequenced in a study of T cell responses to AZD1222 COVID-19 vaccine. Clones were read by immunoSEQ multiplex PCR, and TCRdb kept only the in-frame ones, dropping some. Of 90,000 to 150,000 clones in the sample, around nine tenths were seen once. This specimen was peripheral blood, taken on day 0 of AZD1222 vaccination. The receptor source for this set is an adult in good health. CDR3s include the opening cysteine and the closing phenylalanine or tryptophan. The order of the fields is J gene, V gene, CDR3 length, clone size, D gene, CDR3 DNA, CDR3 protein. D genes are given only for firm matches. Only part of the rows carry a size: once, few, many, or a class if the clone is expanded.

TRBJ2-7 TRBV5-1 13 . . TGCGCCAGCAGCAAAGCTAGCTCCTACGAGCAGTACTTC CASSKASSYEQYF
TRBJ1-2 TRBV10-2 14 . . TGCGCCAGCAGTGAAGGGTTTAATAACTATGGCTACACCTTC CASSEGFNNYGYTF
TRBJ1-3 TRBV29-1 15 once . TGCAGCGCTGTTCTAGGACCTACGACCGGAAACACCATATATTTT CSAVLGPTTGNTIYF
TRBJ2-1 TRBV18 11 . . TGTGCCAGCTCACCACGGGACGAGCAGTTCTTC CASSPRDEQFF
TRBJ1-3 TRBV2 15 . . TGTGCCACCCGTGTAGAGGGCGGCTCTGGAAACACCATATATTTT CATRVEGGSGNTIYF
TRBJ2-6 TRBV21-1 18 . . . CASSKVGQGNIGANVLTF
TRBJ2-1 TRBV15 14 . TRBD2 TGTGCCACCAGCAGAGGAAGTGGGGGGGATGAGCAGTTCTTC CATSRGSGGDEQFF
TRBJ2-1 TRBV9 16 . . TGTGCCAGCAGCTTAAAGTCGGAAGGGCCCGCAGAGGGGCAGTTCTTC CASSLKSEGPAEGQFF
TRBJ2-3 TRBV7-9 16 few . TGTGCCAGCAGCTCCCTGGGACGGGGGTCCACAGATACGCAGTATTTT CASSSLGRGSTDTQYF
TRBJ2-3 TRBV28 13 . . TGTGCCAGCAGTTCTTCCCCGACGGGTACGCAGTATTTT CASSSSPTGTQYF
TRBJ1-5 TRBV2 14 . . TGTGCCAGCCAGCTAACGGCCGCGATTGAGCCCCAGCATTTT CASQLTAAIEPQHF
TRBJ2-2 TRBV5-1 13 . TRBD1 TGCGCCAGCAGCACAGGGGGAGGCGGGGAGCTGTTTTTT CASSTGGGGELFF
TRBJ2-1 TRBV5-6 16 . TRBD1 TGTGCCAGCAGCCAGGAGGGACAGGGGATCATCAATGAGCAGTTCTTC CASSQEGQGIINEQFF
TRBJ2-1 TRBV7-9 17 few TRBD1 TGTGCCAGCAGCCTCCGGGACAGGGGTAACCTACGCAATGAGCAGTTCTTC CASSLRDRGNLRNEQFF
TRBJ2-7 TRBV5-4 13 few . TGTGCCAGCAACTTTCCTGGGGGCCACGAGCAGTACTTC CASNFPGGHEQYF
TRBJ1-1 TRBV19 12 . . TGTGCCAGTAAGAGCCAATACACTGAAGCTTTCTTT CASKSQYTEAFF
TRBJ2-2 TRBV28 16 . TRBD1 TGTGCCAGCAGTTTAAGGGGGACAGGGGGCACCGGGGAGCTGTTTTTT CASSLRGTGGTGELFF
TRBJ1-1 TRBV10-3 13 . . TGTGCCATCAGCCTAGATATGAACACTGAAGCTTTCTTT CAISLDMNTEAFF
TRBJ1-5 TRBV6-2/TRBV6-3 14 . TRBD1 TGTGCCAGCAGTAATCAGGGGGCCGGTCAGCCCCAGCATTTT CASSNQGAGQPQHF
TRBJ2-6 TRBV7-2 17 . . TGTGCCAGCAGCTTAATGGTCTATGGTTCTGGGGCCAACGTCCTGACTTTC CASSLMVYGSGANVLTF
TRBJ1-2 TRBV2 12 . . TGTGCCAGCACCACCGACCAGGGAAGCTACACCTTC CASTTDQGSYTF
TRBJ2-5 TRBV7-2 14 . . TGTGCCAGCAGCTTAGATGGGGGGGCGAAGACCCAGTACTTC CASSLDGGAKTQYF
TRBJ1-1 TRBV7-8 11 . TRBD1 TGTGCCAGCAGCCCCGGACAGGGAGCTTTCTTT CASSPGQGAFF
TRBJ2-1 TRBV7-9 17 . TRBD1 TGTGCCAGCAGCTTACCCCCCTTGGACAGGTGGTACAATGAGCAGTTCTTC CASSLPPLDRWYNEQFF
TRBJ1-3 TRBV7-7 17 . . TGTGCTAATAGGACACCCCTACGTAGCGGCTCTGGAAACACCATATATTTT CANRTPLRSGSGNTIYF
TRBJ2-3 TRBV28 12 once . TGTGCCAGCAGTAAAGCCCGCGATACGCAGTATTTT CASSKARDTQYF
TRBJ2-3 TRBV28 16 . TRBD1 TGTGCCAGCAGTTCGCCCGGGACAGGAGGTACAGATACGCAGTATTTT CASSSPGTGGTDTQYF
TRBJ2-1 TRBV27 19 . TRBD2 TGTGCCAGCAGTTTCGGGACTAGCGGGAGTGGGGGAACAATGATGGGGCAGTTCTTC CASSFGTSGSGGTMMGQFF
TRBJ1-6 TRBV7-8 14 . . TGTGCCAGCAGGGAAACAGGCGGAGAATCACCCCTCCACTTT CASRETGGESPLHF
TRBJ2-2 TRBV2 15 . . TGTGCCAGCAGTGAACCCGGGGGGCCCACCGGGGAGCTGTTTTTT CASSEPGGPTGELFF
TRBJ1-2 TRBV7-8 13 . . TGTGCCAGCAGCTTATTGGGAGAATATGGCTACACCTTC CASSLLGEYGYTF
TRBJ2-2 TRBV4-1 14 once . TGCGCCAGCAGCCAACAGGGGTACACCGGGGAGCTGTTTTTT CASSQQGYTGELFF
TRBJ1-1 TRBV14 13 . TRBD1 TGTGCCAGCAGCCAAGGGGGACAGGGAGGAGCTTTCTTT CASSQGGQGGAFF
TRBJ2-7 TRBV28 10 . . TGTGCCACTCGCTCCTACGAGCAGTACTTC CATRSYEQYF
TRBJ1-5 TRBV28 17 once . TGTGCCAGCAACCCGATAGGGGGGCAGGTTAGCAATCAGCCCCAGCATTTT CASNPIGGQVSNQPQHF
TRBJ2-1 TRBV9 14 . TRBD2 TGTGCCAGCAGCTCAACAGCGGGGTTTAATGAGCAGTTCTTC CASSSTAGFNEQFF
TRBJ2-7 TRBV9 16 . TRBD1 TGTGCCAGCAGCGAGGAATCCGGGACAGGTACCTACGAGCAGTACTTC CASSEESGTGTYEQYF
TRBJ1-3 TRBV9 14 few . TGTGCCAGCAGCGGAGGGGGGCAGGGAAACACCATATATTTT CASSGGGQGNTIYF
TRBJ2-1 TRBV6-5 15 . . TGTGCCAGCAGTTATTCGGGACACTACTACAATGAGCAGTTCTTC CASSYSGHYYNEQFF
TRBJ2-3 TRBV24-1 15 . TRBD2 TGTGCCACCAGTGTGGGAGCGGGAGAGACAGATACGCAGTATTTT CATSVGAGETDTQYF